The clone carrying this TCR beta chain was found a few times. TCRdb itself ran the reads through MiXCR, one entry per CDR3 protein. Here the sample spans some 200,000 distinct CDR3 sequences, roughly a fifth being singletons. The CDR3 totals 14 residues. The germline V gene encodes CDR1 SGHDN and CDR2 FVKESK. The V and J ends lost 5 bases and 4 bases, in that order; junction bases with no gene match: 5. This entry belongs to a study of T cell repertoires in cytomegalovirus infection. The TCR sequence derives from a human donor in good health (CMV status not recorded). Some clones in this sample may be carry-over from other donors' samples. The sample was PBMCs. The chain carries TRBV14 and TRBJ1-2, with 9 bases aligning to TRBD1. CDR3 region: CASSGTDRGYGYTF. Here the CDR3 DNA reads TGTGCCAGCAGCGGAACGGACAGGGGCTATGGCTACACCTTC. The entire variable domain, with the rest obtained from reference TRBV14 and TRBJ1-2, is as follows: EAGVTQFPSHSVIEKGQTVTLRCDPISGHDNLYWYRRVMGKEIKFLLHFVKESKQDESGMPNNRFLAERTGGTYSTLKVQPAELEDSGVYFCASSGTDRGYGYTFGSGTRLTVV.